One sample yielded the 31 T cell receptor beta chains listed below, sequenced in a study of shared clonotypes between healthy human individuals. The repertoire was sequenced with immunoSEQ multiplex PCR; TCRdb's copy has only in-frame clones and lacks some. The data contain about 2.3 million clones, 85% to 95% of them singletons. The material sequenced was naive CD4+ T cells from PBMCs. The subset denotes: CD45RA+ positively selected. All receptors derive from a man between 18 and 29 years old in good health. Some clones in this sample may be carry-over from other donors' samples.

CDR3 amino acids: CASSWTAVSSYNEQFF. The CDR3 DNA follows: TGCGCCAGCAGCTGGACAGCCGTGAGCTCCTACAATGAGCAGTTCTTC. The chain couples TRBV5-1 to TRBJ2-1; D perhaps matches TRBD1 (6 bases). This CDR3 is 16 amino acids long. Trimming took off 3 bases at V and 0 bases at J, with 13 bases between the two ends. Germline assignment: CDR1 SGHRS and CDR2 YFSETQ.

V is TRBV5-1 and J is TRBJ2-1; the D gene is possibly TRBD2 (6 bases). Germline loops: CDR1 SGHRS, CDR2 YFSETQ. The CDR3 totals 16 residues. The ends were cut back, 0 bases at V and 8 bases at J, with 18 bases in the middle. CDR3 region: CASSLEGLTSTDEQFF. CDR3 bases: TGCGCCAGCAGCTTGGAGGGACTCACCTCTACGGATGAGCAGTTCTTC.

The chain employs TRBV2 and TRBJ2-1; either TRBD1 or TRBD2 may fit D (5 bases each). V was shortened by 9 bases and J by 0 bases, with 9 bases between the two germline ends. In germline, CDR1 is SNHLY, CDR2 FYNNEI. The CDR3 loop spans 13 amino acids. In DNA, the CDR3 is TGTGCCAGACTAGACAGCTCCTACAATGAGCAGTTCTTC. This gives the protein CARLDSSYNEQFF.

J is TRBJ1-1 and V is TRBV5-5; TRBD1 agrees at 7 bases. V shed 6 bases, J shed 1 base, and the junction held 9 bases outside the gene matches. CDR1 is SGHKS and CDR2 is YYEKEE in the germline V gene (reference sequence). There are 15 residues in the CDR3. CDR3 nucleotide sequence: TGTGCCAGCAACCACCGGGAGGGGGCGAACACTGAAGCTTTCTTT. Translation gives CASNHREGANTEAFF.

V gene TRBV6-5 combines with J gene TRBJ2-5, with D unresolved. Germline loops: CDR1 MNHEY, CDR2 SVGAGI. The CDR3 totals 11 residues. V was cut by 6 bases and J by 4 bases, with 6 bases left in between. CDR3 sequence (DNA): TGTGCCAGCAGCCAAGCAGAGACCCAGTACTTC. Translation gives CASSQAETQYF.

The chain links TRBV5-1 to TRBJ1-4; 8 positions agree with TRBD1. Germline V gene sequence: CDR1 SGHRS, CDR2 YFSETQ. The ends lost 3 bases at V and 4 bases at J; junction bases unmatched: 5. The CDR3 consists of 15 residues. The CDR3 region is CASSSQTGVNEKLFF. For the CDR3, the DNA is TGCGCCAGCAGCTCCCAGACAGGGGTTAATGAAAAACTGTTTTTT.

V usage is TRBV25-1 and J usage is TRBJ2-1; 10 nucleotides align to TRBD2. The CDR3 contains 14 residues. Per the germline V gene, CDR1 is MGHDK and CDR2 is SYGVNS. V lost 2 bases and J lost 8; bases outside the gene matches: 3. CDR3 nucleotides: TGTGCCAGCAGTGAACTAGCGGGAGCCTATGAGCAGTTCTTC. Translated: CASSELAGAYEQFF.

The chain uses TRBV5-1 and TRBJ1-1; D might be TRBD1 (5 bases). Trimming took off 2 bases at V and 11 bases at J, with 19 bases between the two ends. The germline CDR1 and CDR2 sequences are SGHRS and YFSETQ. The CDR3 consists of 14 residues. The CDR3 reads CASSFNTGDVEAFF. The CDR3 coding sequence is TGCGCCAGCAGCTTCAATACGGGGGACGTTGAGGCTTTCTTT. Full variable domain (remainder filled in from reference TRBV5-1 and TRBJ1-1): KAGVTQTPRYLIKTRGQQVTLSCSPISGHRSVSWYQQTPGQGLQFLFEYFSETQRNKGNFPGRFSGRQFSNSRSEMNVSTLELGDSALYLCASSFNTGDVEAFFGQGTRLTVV.

The rearrangement links TRBV7-9 to TRBJ2-7; 7 bases fit TRBD1. The CDR3 is made up of 15 amino acids. Germline-derived CDR1 and CDR2 are SEHNR and FQNEAQ (reference sequence). Unmatched junction bases numbered 14, after V lost 5 bases and J lost 7 bases. The CDR3 protein is CASSNDRVGSEEQYF. DNA of the CDR3: TGTGCCAGCAGCAACGACAGGGTAGGGTCGGAAGAGCAGTACTTC.

The chain combines TRBV11-3 with TRBJ2-7; D perhaps matches TRBD2 (5 bases). The CDR3 totals 15 residues. The germline V gene has CDR1 SGHNT and CDR2 YENEEA. V lost 3 bases to trimming and J lost 5 bases, with 17 bases between them. The CDR3 DNA reads TGTGCCAGCAGCTTCCGCGCCAGCGAGGGCCACGAGCAGTACTTC. This translates into CASSFRASEGHEQYF.

The chain is built from TRBV27 and TRBJ2-5, with D perhaps matching TRBD1 (6 bases). CDR3 size: 13 residues. Germline V lookup: CDR1 MNHEY, CDR2 SMNVEV (reference sequence). Trimming removed 6 bases from V and 2 bases from J, with 10 bases in between. The chain's CDR3 is CASSPTGQETQYF. For the CDR3, the DNA is TGTGCCAGCAGCCCGACAGGACAAGAGACCCAGTACTTC.

The chain combines TRBV7-3 with TRBJ2-7, with D possibly matching TRBD2 (5 bases). Germline lookup yields CDR1 SGHTA and CDR2 FQGTGA. The CDR3 runs 16 residues. Trimming stripped 5 bases from V and 3 bases from J, with 20 bases between. DNA of the CDR3: TGTGCCAGCAGCCCCAAAGGTGCAGCGGCCATCTACGAGCAGTACTTC. Protein product: CASSPKGAAAIYEQYF.

The gene calls are TRBV5-1 and TRBJ1-1; the D is unclear. CDR1 is SGHRS, CDR2 YFSETQ, per germline. V lost 1 base and J lost 6, with 10 bases in between. The CDR3 contains 13 residues. CDR3 protein: CASSLSVVAEAFF. In nucleotides, the CDR3 is TGCGCCAGCAGCTTGAGTGTAGTCGCTGAAGCTTTCTTT.

This clone was seen only once. The chain recombines TRBV6-6 with TRBJ2-3; D gene uncertain. V was pared by 2 bases and J by 0 bases, with 3 bases between. This CDR3 spans 13 amino acids. Germline assignment: CDR1 MNHNY and CDR2 SVGAGI (reference sequence). As DNA, the CDR3 is TGTGCCAGCAGTTACGACAGCACAGATACGCAGTATTTT. It specifies CASSYDSTDTQYF.

The J gene is TRBJ2-2, the V gene TRBV19, with D possibly matching TRBD1 (5 bases). The CDR3 is 13 amino acids. Germline V CDR1 and CDR2: LNHDA, SQIVND (reference sequence). The V gene lost 6 bases and the J gene lost 6 bases, with 11 bases spanning the gap. The CDR3: CASRGHPPGELFF. In nucleotides, the CDR3 is TGTGCCAGTAGGGGGCATCCTCCCGGGGAGCTGTTTTTT. Filled out from reference TRBV19 and TRBJ2-2, the complete variable domain reads DGGITQSPKYLFRKEGQNVTLSCEQNLNHDAMYWYRQDPGQGLRLIYYSQIVNDFQKGDIAEGYSVSREKKESFPLTVTSAQKNPTAFYLCASRGHPPGELFFGEGSRLTVL.

A remark on this clone: Different DNA sequences within this sample yield the same CDR3. CDR3 sequence: CASSEGLAGVDEQFF. CDR3 in DNA: TGTGCCAGCAGTGAAGGACTAGCGGGAGTAGATGAGCAGTTCTTC. This chain links TRBV2 with TRBJ2-1, with 12 bases aligning to TRBD2. The ends lost 1 base at V and 8 bases at J; junction bases unmatched: 3. Germline assignment: CDR1 SNHLY and CDR2 FYNNEI. This CDR3 spans 15 amino acids.

This clone was seen just once. The chain combines TRBV5-1 with TRBJ1-4; TRBD1 matches 7 bases. Germline lookup yields CDR1 SGHRS and CDR2 YFSETQ. The V segment lost 0 bases and the J segment 5 bases; nucleotides outside the gene matches: 7. The CDR3 runs to 16 residues. For the CDR3, the DNA is TGCGCCAGCAGCTTGGGTGTGGGACAGACAAATGAAAAACTGTTTTTT. Its protein product is CASSLGVGQTNEKLFF.

This chain links TRBV5-1 with TRBJ2-1, with 11 nucleotides matching TRBD2. CDR1 is SGHRS and CDR2 is YFSETQ in the germline V gene. The CDR3 extends over 16 amino acids. V was clipped by 4 bases and J by 6 bases; unmatched bases: 9. This CDR3 reads CASSLGALAGGNEQFF. As DNA, the CDR3 is TGCGCCAGCAGCCTGGGGGCGCTAGCGGGAGGCAATGAGCAGTTCTTC.

V usage is TRBV9 and J usage is TRBJ2-7, with 11 bases aligning to TRBD1. CDR1 is SGDLS, CDR2 YYNGEE, per germline. V lost 4 bases to trimming and J lost 2 bases; unmatched junction nucleotides: 5. The CDR3 is 15 residues long. The CDR3 sequence: CASSPWDRGTYEQYF. The CDR3 DNA reads as TGTGCCAGCAGCCCCTGGGACAGGGGGACCTACGAGCAGTACTTC.

The gene calls are TRBV4-2 and TRBJ2-7; no clear D. From germline, CDR1 is LGHNA and CDR2 YNFKEQ. The V gene lost 5 bases and the J gene lost 2 bases, with 16 bases spanning the gap. The CDR3 has 15 residues. The CDR3 DNA reads TGTGCCAGCAGCTCCCCTCCCCAGCGAGCCTACGAGCAGTACTTC. Translating gives CASSSPPQRAYEQYF.

The sample holds a few counts of this clone. This CDR3 is also generated by other DNA sequences in the sample. Here the CDR3 DNA reads TGTGCCAGCAGCTTTACAATGAACACTGAAGCTTTCTTT. Amino acid sequence: CASSFTMNTEAFF. The chain carries TRBV11-3 and TRBJ1-1; D is uncertain. Trimming removed 3 bases at V and 0 bases at J, with 5 bases between. The CDR3 length is 13 residues. Germline V gives CDR1 SGHNT, CDR2 YENEEA.

This chain links TRBV19 with TRBJ1-5; weak D call: TRBD1 (5 bases). The CDR3 extends over 13 amino acids. Germline assignment: CDR1 LNHDA and CDR2 SQIVND (reference sequence). Trimming shortened V by 6 bases and J by 4 bases, and 10 bases separated the two germline ends. As DNA, the CDR3 is TGTGCCAGTAGATCGCAGGGTAATCAGCCCCAGCATTTT. Translated: CASRSQGNQPQHF.

V usage is TRBV6-1 and J usage is TRBJ1-1, with 7 bases lining up with TRBD1. Germline CDR1 is MNHNS and CDR2 is SASEGT. The CDR3 extends over 14 amino acids. J lost 5 bases, V lost 6 bases, and 9 bases had no gene match. The CDR3 nucleotides are TGTGCCAGCAGCGCTGACAGGGCTTTGACTGAAGCTTTCTTT. The encoded protein is CASSADRALTEAFF.

The chain carries TRBV28 and TRBJ2-7; D gene unclear. The V gene lost 2 bases and the J gene lost 4 bases, with 12 bases spanning the gap. The germline V gene has CDR1 MDHEN and CDR2 SYDVKM. There are 14 residues in the CDR3. CDR3 coding DNA: TGTGCCAGCAGTTTAGTAGGCAGTTTTTACGAGCAGTACTTC. Amino acids: CASSLVGSFYEQYF. The variable domain in full, with the rest retrieved from reference TRBV28 and TRBJ2-7, is DVKVTQSSRYLVKRTGEKVFLECVQDMDHENMFWYRQDPGLGLRLIYFSYDVKMKEKGDIPEGYSVSREKKERFSLILESASTNQTSMYLCASSLVGSFYEQYFGPGTRLTVT.

The chain employs TRBV5-4 and TRBJ2-3; either TRBD1 or TRBD2 may fit D (7 bases each). The CDR3 consists of 16 residues. CDR1 and CDR2 from the germline V gene are SGHNT and YYREEE (reference sequence). The V end lost 2 bases, the J end lost 5 bases, and 18 bases lay between the germline ends. As DNA, the CDR3 is TGTGCCAGCAGCTTCCCCCAGGGGGGGAGAGGAGATACGCAGTATTTT. Encoded protein: CASSFPQGGRGDTQYF.

The J gene is TRBJ2-7, the V gene TRBV14; 10 nucleotides agree with TRBD2. This CDR3 comprises 16 residues. From germline, CDR1 is SGHDN and CDR2 FVKESK. J was trimmed by 6 bases and V by 4 bases; bases with no gene match: 12. DNA for the CDR3: TGTGCCAGCAGCCCTTCTAACAGCGGGAGGGCCCCCGAGCAGTACTTC. It specifies CASSPSNSGRAPEQYF.

V is TRBV5-1 and J is TRBJ2-1; D unresolved. The CDR3 is made up of 18 amino acids. The germline V gene has CDR1 SGHRS and CDR2 YFSETQ. Trimming took 1 base from V and 0 from J, leaving 17 bases between them. The CDR3 protein is CASSLTPLGASSYNEQFF. The CDR3 nucleotides read TGCGCCAGCAGCTTGACACCCCTCGGAGCGTCCTCCTACAATGAGCAGTTCTTC.

About this clone itself: In the same sample, other DNA sequences code for this CDR3. CDR3 coding DNA: TGTGCCAGCAGCCCCCGGACAGGGGGCAATTATGGCTACACCTTC. Translated, it gives CASSPRTGGNYGYTF. The chain carries TRBV9 and TRBJ1-2; 11 bases match TRBD1. V shed 4 bases, J shed 5 bases, and the junction held 7 bases outside the gene matches. The CDR3 extends over 15 amino acids. The germline V gene has CDR1 SGDLS and CDR2 YYNGEE.

As regards this clone: Other DNA sequences from this sample encode an identical CDR3 as well. This chain links TRBV9 with TRBJ2-1; 9 nucleotides agree with TRBD1. The junction had 2 bases not matched to a gene; V was cut back by 0 bases and J by 4 bases. Per germline, CDR1 SGDLS and CDR2 YYNGEE. The CDR3 totals 15 residues. The CDR3 coding sequence is TGTGCCAGCAGCGTAGCGGGACAGGGATACAATGAGCAGTTCTTC. Protein product: CASSVAGQGYNEQFF. The entire variable domain, with the rest obtained from reference TRBV9 and TRBJ2-1, is as follows: DSGVTQTPKHLITATGQRVTLRCSPRSGDLSVYWYQQSLDQGLQFLIQYYNGEERAKGNILERFSAQQFPDLHSELNLSSLELGDSALYFCASSVAGQGYNEQFFGPGTRLTVL.

The rearrangement joins TRBV2 to TRBJ2-5; D is possibly TRBD2 (6 bases). The V gene's germline CDR1 is SNHLY and CDR2 FYNNEI. There are 14 residues in the CDR3. Trimming left V 4 bases short and J 4 bases short, with 13 bases between. The CDR3 coding sequence is TGTGCCAGCAGTGCCTCGACCGGGGGAGAGACCCAGTACTTC. This translates into CASSASTGGETQYF.

This chain uses TRBV2 with TRBJ1-1; D perhaps matches TRBD1 (6 bases). The CDR3 loop spans 14 amino acids. Trimming cost V 7 bases and J 4 bases, with 16 bases left between them. Per germline, CDR1 SNHLY and CDR2 FYNNEI. CDR3 residues: CASTGGARTTEAFF. CDR3 DNA: TGTGCCAGCACGGGGGGCGCACGTACCACTGAAGCTTTCTTT.